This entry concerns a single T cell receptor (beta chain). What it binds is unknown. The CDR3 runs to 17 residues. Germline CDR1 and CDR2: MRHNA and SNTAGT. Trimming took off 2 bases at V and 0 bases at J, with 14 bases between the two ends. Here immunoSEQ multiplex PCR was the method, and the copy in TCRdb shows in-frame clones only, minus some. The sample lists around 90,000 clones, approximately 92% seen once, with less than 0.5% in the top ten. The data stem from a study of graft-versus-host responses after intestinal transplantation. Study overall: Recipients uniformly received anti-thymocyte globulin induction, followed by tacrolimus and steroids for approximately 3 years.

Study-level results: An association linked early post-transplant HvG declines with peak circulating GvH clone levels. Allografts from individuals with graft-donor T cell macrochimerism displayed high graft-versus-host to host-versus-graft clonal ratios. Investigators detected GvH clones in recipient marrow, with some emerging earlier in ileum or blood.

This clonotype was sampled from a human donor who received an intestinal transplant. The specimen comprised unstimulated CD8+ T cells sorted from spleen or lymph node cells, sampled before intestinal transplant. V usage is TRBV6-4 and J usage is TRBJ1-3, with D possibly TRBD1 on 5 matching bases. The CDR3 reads CASSDARDSHSGNTIYF. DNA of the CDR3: TGTGCCAGCAGTGACGCGAGAGACAGCCACTCTGGAAACACCATATATTTT.